These T cell receptor beta chains were read from a single sample in a study of beta chain features in type 1 diabetes. Profiling relied on immunoSEQ multiplex PCR, and the TCRdb table lists in-frame clones only, not all of them. There are 120,000 to 150,000 clones in the sample; 6% to 7.5% occur only once, and roughly 1.4% lies in the top ten. Sample: central memory CD4+ T cells from blood. The receptors were gathered from a woman aged 25 to 39 in good health. Both conserved end residues are part of each CDR3. A D gene is named only where the DNA matches it firmly. Only some rows state a clone size, as once, few, many or a class for expanded clones.

D gene: TRBD2; V gene: TRBV4-1; clone size: -; J gene: TRBJ2-1; CDR3 protein: CASSQDNARGLAGGPNEQFF; CDR3 DNA: TGCGCCAGCAGCCAAGATAATGCCAGGGGGCTAGCGGGAGGGCCTAATGAGCAGTTCTTC
D gene: -; V gene: TRBV18; clone size: -; J gene: TRBJ1-5; CDR3 protein: CASSPSGDQPQHF; CDR3 DNA: TGTGCCAGCTCACCGTCGGGGGATCAGCCCCAGCATTTT
D gene: TRBD2; V gene: TRBV7-9; clone size: few; J gene: TRBJ2-3; CDR3 protein: CASTIGVSGRGTDTQYF; CDR3 DNA: TGTGCCAGCACCATAGGGGTTAGCGGGAGAGGCACAGATACGCAGTATTTT
D gene: TRBD2; V gene: TRBV10-3; clone size: many; J gene: TRBJ2-1; CDR3 protein: CAIRGLAGGPTSYNEQFF; CDR3 DNA: TGTGCCATCAGGGGACTAGCGGGAGGGCCGACCTCCTACAATGAGCAGTTCTTC
D gene: -; V gene: TRBV30; clone size: few; J gene: TRBJ2-7; CDR3 protein: CAWRQHYSYEQYF; CDR3 DNA: TGTGCCTGGAGGCAGCACTACTCCTACGAGCAGTACTTC
D gene: -; V gene: TRBV6-5; clone size: few; J gene: TRBJ2-1; CDR3 protein: CASSYRILNEQFF; CDR3 DNA: TGTGCCAGCAGTTACCGGATACTAAATGAGCAGTTCTTC
D gene: TRBD2; V gene: TRBV28; clone size: few; J gene: TRBJ2-7; CDR3 protein: CASSLPGLAGPEQYF; CDR3 DNA: TGTGCCAGCAGTCTGCCGGGACTAGCGGGTCCCGAGCAGTACTTC
D gene: TRBD2; V gene: TRBV25-1; clone size: few; J gene: TRBJ2-7; CDR3 protein: CASSELAGGTYEQYF; CDR3 DNA: TGTGCCAGCAGTGAACTTGCGGGGGGGACCTACGAGCAGTACTTC
D gene: TRBD1; V gene: TRBV28; clone size: -; J gene: TRBJ2-7; CDR3 protein: CASRYRDRVSYEQYF; CDR3 DNA: TGTGCCAGCAGATACCGGGACAGGGTTTCCTACGAGCAGTACTTC
D gene: -; V gene: TRBV13; clone size: -; J gene: TRBJ2-2; CDR3 protein: CASSPTRQANTGELFF; CDR3 DNA: TGTGCCAGCAGCCCTACCCGACAGGCGAACACCGGGGAGCTGTTTTTT
D gene: TRBD1; V gene: TRBV7-8; clone size: -; J gene: TRBJ1-2; CDR3 protein: CASSLEPTGDGYTF; CDR3 DNA: TGTGCCAGCAGCTTAGAGCCGACAGGGGACGGCTACACCTTC
D gene: -; V gene: TRBV18; clone size: few; J gene: TRBJ2-3; CDR3 protein: CASSPRGSYTDTQYF; CDR3 DNA: TGTGCCAGCTCACCACGAGGCAGCTACACAGATACGCAGTATTTT
D gene: TRBD1; V gene: TRBV14; clone size: many; J gene: TRBJ2-7; CDR3 protein: CASSQSRDRAREQYF; CDR3 DNA: TGTGCCAGCAGCCAGAGCCGGGACAGGGCTCGTGAGCAGTACTTC
D gene: TRBD2; V gene: TRBV7-2; clone size: few; J gene: TRBJ2-7; CDR3 protein: CASSRTSAYEQYF; CDR3 DNA: TGTGCCAGCAGCCGGACTAGCGCCTACGAGCAGTACTTC
D gene: -; V gene: TRBV10-3; clone size: many; J gene: TRBJ2-4; CDR3 protein: CAISDVADKNIQYF; CDR3 DNA: TGTGCCATCAGTGACGTAGCGGACAAAAACATTCAGTACTTC
D gene: -; V gene: TRBV29-1; clone size: few; J gene: TRBJ2-5; CDR3 protein: CSVERGQETQYF; CDR3 DNA: TGCAGCGTTGAAAGGGGGCAAGAGACCCAGTACTTC
D gene: -; V gene: TRBV5-1; clone size: few; J gene: TRBJ2-1; CDR3 protein: CASSLGGSASYNEQFF; CDR3 DNA: TGCGCCAGCAGCTTGGGAGGGAGCGCTTCCTACAATGAGCAGTTCTTC